The 28 T cell receptor beta chains below come from one sample, sequenced in a study of T cell repertoires in cytomegalovirus infection (dated by TCRdb to the late 2010s). Taken with the paper, the label for treatment or condition translates to: in vitro stimulation with specific CMV peptide epitopes to enrich CMV-specific T cells. What these receptors recognize is not known. TCRdb lists the instrument as Illumina HiSeq 1500. TCRdb took the public reads, trimmed them with fastp at Q25, ran MiXCR for clone calling and kept in-frame beta chains. Entries that share a CDR3 protein sequence are merged under the most common genes and DNA. Within this sample are approximately 1,000,000 distinct CDR3 sequences, with roughly 30% of them counted one time only. The ten largest clonotypes hold roughly an eighth of the sample. This specimen consisted of cultured CD8+ T cells from PBMCs, obtained from culture after CMV antigen stimulation. These receptor sequences come from a human donor in good health (CMV status not recorded). Some clones in this sample may be carry-over from other donors' samples.

This clonotype has only a few counts. This chain uses TRBV6-6 with TRBJ2-7; D is perhaps TRBD1 (5 bases). V was trimmed by 1 base and J by 3 bases, leaving 13 bases between them. The CDR3 runs 15 residues. Germline-derived CDR1 and CDR2 are MNHNY and SVGAGI (reference sequence). DNA of the CDR3: TGTGCCAGCAGTTACTTTCGGCAGGGAAGCTACGAGCAGTACTTC. It specifies CASSYFRQGSYEQYF.

The table lists this clonotype with a few counts. V is TRBV6-6 and J is TRBJ1-1; D is possibly TRBD1 (5 bases). The V gene's germline CDR1 is MNHNY and CDR2 SVGAGI (reference sequence). Trimming took 6 bases from V and 8 from J, leaving 16 bases between them. There are 13 residues in the CDR3. As DNA, the CDR3 is TGTGCCAGCAGCTCAAGAGGGCAGGGAGAAGCTTTCTTT. Amino acids: CASSSRGQGEAFF.

This clonotype was counted a single time. The gene calls are TRBV23-1 and TRBJ1-5; D gene uncertain. TRBV23-1 is an open reading frame, and its role is uncertain. CDR3 length equals 15 residues. Trimming took 6 bases from V and 5 from J, leaving 17 bases between them. CDR3 sequence: CASRDTDPNDQPQHF. The CDR3 DNA reads TGCGCCAGCAGAGACACGGATCCAAACGATCAGCCCCAGCATTTT.

The chain links TRBV9 to TRBJ1-1; D possibly corresponds to TRBD1 (5 bases). Germline V gene lookup returns CDR1 SGDLS and CDR2 YYNGEE. The V gene lost 3 bases and the J gene lost 1 base, with 13 bases spanning the gap. The CDR3 sequence is 15 residues long. CDR3 sequence (DNA): TGTGCCAGCAGCGCCGGGGGTGGGGGGAACACTGAAGCTTTCTTT. Translated, it gives CASSAGGGGNTEAFF.

This clonotype was seen more than once but under ten times. The V and J genes are TRBV6-2 or TRBV6-3 and TRBJ2-5; D is possibly TRBD2 (5 bases). Trimming cost V 2 bases and J 3 bases, with 19 bases left between them. The germline V gene encodes CDR1 MNHEY and CDR2 SVGEGT. The CDR3 spans 17 residues. In DNA, the CDR3 is TGTGCCAGCAGTTACCGCCTACTTTGGACTCTAGAAGAGACCCAGTACTTC. It translates to CASSYRLLWTLEETQYF.

This clonotype was seen a handful of times. The V gene is TRBV6-2 or TRBV6-3, the J gene TRBJ1-5, with TRBD1 matching 7 bases. This CDR3 region has 17 residues. V lost 5 bases to trimming and J lost 4 bases; unmatched junction nucleotides: 14. Per germline, CDR1 MNHEY and CDR2 SVGEGT. The CDR3 here is CASSGDRGLRGNQPQHF. As DNA, the CDR3 is TGTGCCAGCAGTGGGGACAGAGGATTAAGAGGGAATCAGCCCCAGCATTTT.

The CDR3 is CASSLTPGLAYYTQYF. In DNA form, the CDR3 reads TGTGCCAGCAGTTTAACCCCGGGACTAGCTTACTATACGCAGTATTTT. The rearrangement uses TRBV28 and TRBJ2-3; TRBD2 matches at 9 bases. This CDR3 contains 16 residues. Per the germline V gene, CDR1 is MDHEN and CDR2 is SYDVKM. Trimming cost V 2 bases and J 7 bases; bases outside gene matches: 10.

This rearrangement joins TRBV6-5 to TRBJ2-7; 7 nucleotides align to TRBD1. Germline values: CDR1 MNHEY, CDR2 SVGAGI. There are 13 residues in the CDR3. With 6 bases clipped from V and 4 bases from J, the junction kept 6 bases outside the gene matches. The CDR3 DNA sequence: TGTGCCAGCAGGGACAGGAGTAAGTACGAGCAGTACTTC. Residues: CASRDRSKYEQYF.

The chain joins TRBV7-8 to TRBJ2-1; 11 bases map to TRBD1. V lost 2 bases and J lost 2; bases outside the gene matches: 5. In germline, CDR1 is SGHVS, CDR2 FQNEAQ. This CDR3 has 17 residues. CDR3 protein: CASSLPRTGGAYNEQFF. As DNA, the CDR3 is TGTGCCAGCAGCTTACCCCGGACAGGGGGCGCCTACAATGAGCAGTTCTTC.

This clonotype has ten or more counts. The junction does not match germline at one end; this may be a read error. The chain uses TRBV12-3 or TRBV12-4 and TRBJ1-3; unclear D gene. The CDR3 is made up of 14 amino acids. CDR3 loop: CASSLGGPGNTIYF. The CDR3 DNA reads TGTGCCAGCAGCTTAGGTGGACCCGGAAACACCATATATTTT.

The CDR3: CASSSGLGWDEQFF. The DNA of the CDR3 is TGTGCCAGCAGCTCGGGACTAGGGTGGGATGAGCAGTTCTTC. V is TRBV11-2 and J is TRBJ2-1, with 8 bases identical to TRBD2. V gave up 4 bases and J gave up 8 bases; unmatched junction bases: 7. The V gene's germline CDR1 is SGHAT and CDR2 FQNNGV. The length of the CDR3 is 14 residues.

The chain carries TRBV19 and TRBJ2-1, with D tentatively TRBD1 or TRBD2 (6 bases each). CDR1 and CDR2 (germline): LNHDA, SQIVND (reference sequence). The CDR3 spans 16 residues. V shed 8 bases and J shed 2 bases, with 19 bases lying between them. The CDR3 sequence is CASDHGFGGPYNEQFF. The CDR3 DNA follows: TGTGCCAGTGATCATGGGTTCGGGGGCCCCTACAATGAGCAGTTCTTC.

The chain uses TRBV11-2 and TRBJ1-3; D is undetermined. Trimming took off 2 bases at V and 5 bases at J, with 13 bases between the two ends. CDR3 size: 15 residues. CDR1 SGHAT and CDR2 FQNNGV come from the germline V gene. Here the CDR3 DNA reads TGTGCCAGCAGCTTACAGTGGACGATGAGAAACACCATATATTTT. Translation: CASSLQWTMRNTIYF.

This clonotype was seen more than once but under ten times. The V gene is TRBV7-6, the J gene TRBJ2-1; 11 bases map to TRBD2. Germline V gives CDR1 SGHVS, CDR2 FNYEAQ. The CDR3 sequence is 17 residues long. V lost 2 bases, J lost 8 bases, and 11 bases stayed unmatched. The chain's CDR3 is CASSLNRLAGGSDEQFF. The CDR3 DNA is TGTGCCAGCAGCTTAAATCGGCTAGCGGGGGGTTCGGATGAGCAGTTCTTC.

J is TRBJ1-1 and V is TRBV6-1; D is possibly TRBD1 (5 bases). Germline assignment: CDR1 MNHNS and CDR2 SASEGT. V lost 0 bases, J lost 1 base, and 6 bases lay in between. CDR3 length: 14 amino acids. In nucleotides, the CDR3 is TGTGCCAGCAGTGAAGCGGGGGAGAACACTGAAGCTTTCTTT. This sequence encodes CASSEAGENTEAFF.

This clonotype was seen repeatedly, ten times or more. The rearrangement links TRBV12-3 or TRBV12-4 to TRBJ2-5; D is unclear. V gave up 6 bases and J gave up 5 bases, with 16 bases separating them. The CDR3 is 14 residues long. The CDR3 sequence is CASRGPRFLETQYF. In DNA, the CDR3 is TGTGCCAGCAGAGGACCCCGGTTTTTGGAGACCCAGTACTTC.

The rearrangement uses TRBV12-3 or TRBV12-4 and TRBJ1-2; D remains ambiguous. V was cut by 10 bases and J by 0 bases, with 15 bases left in between. The CDR3 consists of 14 residues. CDR3 amino acids: CATFYHPANYGYTF. The CDR3 DNA follows: TGTGCCACCTTTTACCACCCAGCTAACTATGGCTACACCTTC.

The genes are TRBV12-5 and TRBJ2-3; D gene ambiguous. The CDR3 spans 13 residues. The germline gives CDR1 LGHNT, CDR2 FRNRAP. Trimming took off 4 bases at V and 2 bases at J, with 7 bases between the two ends. This CDR3 is CASGSEHTDTQYF. In nucleotides, the CDR3 is TGTGCTAGTGGTTCCGAACACACAGATACGCAGTATTTT.

V and J are TRBV10-3 and TRBJ2-1; 10 bases match TRBD1. CDR3 length equals 14 residues. The V and J ends lost 6 bases and 7 bases, in that order; junction bases with no gene match: 6. Looked up from germline, CDR1 is ENHRY and CDR2 is SYGVKD. The chain's CDR3 is CAIRDRGYTNEQFF. The CDR3 DNA reads TGTGCCATCAGGGACAGGGGGTATACGAATGAGCAGTTCTTC.

The rearrangement links TRBV19 to TRBJ2-7; 8 bases are a match to TRBD1. The CDR3 contains 14 residues. Germline assignment: CDR1 LNHDA and CDR2 SQIVND (reference sequence). The V and J ends lost 7 bases and 0 bases, in that order; junction bases with no gene match: 5. The CDR3 loop is CASIPGQGSYEQYV. CDR3 sequence (DNA): TGTGCCAGTATTCCAGGACAGGGCTCCTACGAGCAGTACGTC.

The CDR3 nucleotides are TGTGCCAGATACTTGACAGGGAACTACTATGGCTACACCTTC. Its protein is CARYLTGNYYGYTF. The V call is TRBV2, the J call TRBJ1-2; 7 bases are a match to TRBD1. V gave up 9 bases and J gave up 3 bases; unmatched junction bases: 10. The V gene's germline CDR1 is SNHLY and CDR2 FYNNEI. This CDR3 has 14 residues.

For the CDR3, the DNA is TGCAGCGGCGAAGGACTAGCGGGGGTCAATTACAATGAGCAGTTCTTC. Its translation is CSGEGLAGVNYNEQFF. This chain joins TRBV29-1 and TRBJ2-1; 13 bases are a match to TRBD2. The CDR3 is 16 residues long. The V gene end was trimmed by 7 bases and the J gene end by 4 bases; junction bases not matched to a gene: 10. Per the germline V gene, CDR1 is SQVTM and CDR2 is ANQGSEA.

As concerns this clonotype: A much more abundant neighbour one base away suggests this may be a read error. The CDR3 sequence is CVSSPKLAWAGTGELFF. The CDR3 DNA follows: TGTGTCAGCAGCCCTAAACTCGCTTGGGCAGGCACCGGGGAGCTGTTTTTT. The rearrangement links TRBV7-3 to TRBJ2-2; no clear D. The CDR3 extends over 17 amino acids. CDR1 and CDR2 from the germline V gene are SGHTA and FQGTGA.

Details on this clonotype: Since a much larger clone is just one base distant, this may be a read error. The genes are TRBV7-2 and TRBJ2-1; D not resolved. The CDR3 consists of 15 residues. CDR1 and CDR2 from the germline V gene are SGHTA and FQGNSA. The CDR3 DNA sequence: TGTGTCAGCATCAAAGGCCAGCGTCCCTACAATGAGCAGTTCTTC. It yields the protein CVSIKGQRPYNEQFF.

The J gene is TRBJ2-3, the V gene TRBV6-1, with D maybe TRBD1 (6 bases). This CDR3 has 12 amino acids. V was cut by 8 bases and J by 1 base, with 7 bases left in between. Germline V lookup: CDR1 MNHNS, CDR2 SASEGT. The CDR3 DNA reads as TGTGCCAGCGGGGGCGGCACAGATACGCAGTATTTT. Translation gives CASGGGTDTQYF.

This clonotype was detected ten times or more. The chain is built from TRBV25-1 and TRBJ2-7; D is possibly TRBD1 (6 bases). The CDR3 loop spans 12 amino acids. The germline CDR1 and CDR2 sequences are MGHDK and SYGVNS. With 6 bases removed from V and 4 bases from J, the gap between germline ends came to 10 bases. CDR3 coding DNA: TGTGCCAGCAGCGAAACAGGGTACGAGCAGTACGTC. This translates into CASSETGYEQYV.

The chain has TRBV27 and TRBJ1-2; D is unclear. This CDR3 comprises 13 residues. Trimming cost V 7 bases and J 4 bases, with 13 bases left between them. Germline CDR1 and CDR2: MNHEY and SMNVEV (reference sequence). The CDR3 region is CASNSVGGYGYTF. The CDR3 bases are TGTGCCAGCAATTCGGTAGGCGGCTATGGCTACACCTTC.

This clonotype has at least ten counts. CDR3 DNA: TGTGCCAGCAGCTTAGACGCCTACAATGAGCAGTTCTTC. Translating it yields CASSLDAYNEQFF. J is TRBJ2-1 and V is TRBV7-6; no firm D call. Germline V gene data show CDR1 as SGHVS and CDR2 as FNYEAQ. The CDR3 has 13 amino acids. Trimming pared 1 base from V and 2 bases from J, leaving 3 bases between.